This T cell receptor (beta chain) was identified during a study of human T cells and chemical hapten exposure. Study-level results: Among expanded TCRs, significantly more large CDR3 similarity clusters formed than among controls.

Time point indicated: patch test 3, about 24 weeks after DPC sensitization. Specified treatment: therapeutic diphenylcyclopropenone sensitization with weekly scalp DPC. TCRdb reanalysed the RACE reads using MiXCR and keeps one entry per CDR3 protein. Among 70,000 to 90,000 distinct CDR3 sequences listed, approximately 10% were seen once. Trimming at V came to 4 bases and at J to 6 bases, leaving 6 bases not matched to a gene. The germline V gene has CDR1 MNHNY and CDR2 SVGAGI (reference sequence). This CDR3 spans 13 amino acids. This clonotype was picked up many times. Its target is not known. J is TRBJ2-7 and V is TRBV6-6; 7 bases are shared with TRBD1. The sequence derives from a woman aged 45-65 years with alopecia areata. Some clones in this sample may be carry-over from other donors' samples. Sequencing used whole blood, obtained in connection with sensitization to the hapten diphenylcyclopropenone (DPC). Here the CDR3 DNA reads TGTGCCAGCAGTTTCACAGGGGAACGCGAGCAGTACTTC. This gives the protein CASSFTGEREQYF.